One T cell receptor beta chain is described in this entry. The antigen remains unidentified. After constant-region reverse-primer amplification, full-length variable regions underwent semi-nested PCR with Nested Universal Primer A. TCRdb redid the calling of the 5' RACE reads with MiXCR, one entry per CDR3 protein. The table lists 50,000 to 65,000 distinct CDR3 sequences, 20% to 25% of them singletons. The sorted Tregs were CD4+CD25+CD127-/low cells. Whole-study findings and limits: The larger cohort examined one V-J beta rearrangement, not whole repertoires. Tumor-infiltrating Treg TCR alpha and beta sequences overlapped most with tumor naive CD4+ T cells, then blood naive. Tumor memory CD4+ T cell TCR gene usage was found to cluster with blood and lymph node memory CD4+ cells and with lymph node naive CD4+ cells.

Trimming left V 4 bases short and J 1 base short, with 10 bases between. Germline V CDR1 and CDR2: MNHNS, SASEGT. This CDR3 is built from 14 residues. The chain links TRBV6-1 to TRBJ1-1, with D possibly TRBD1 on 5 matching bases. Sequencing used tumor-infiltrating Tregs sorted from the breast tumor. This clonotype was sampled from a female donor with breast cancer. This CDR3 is CASSVRGGNTEAFF. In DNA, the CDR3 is TGTGCCAGCAGTGTTCGGGGGGGGAACACTGAAGCTTTCTTT.